These 11 T cell receptor beta chains originate from one sample sequenced in a study of beta chain features in type 1 diabetes. The isolated RNA, all of it, was reverse transcribed, so expressed TCRB transcripts were what got sequenced. Sequenced by immunoSEQ multiplex PCR; TCRdb stores in-frame clones only, minus some. Of 200,000 to 250,000 clones detected, about 11% appear once; the ten largest clones hold roughly 1.3%. Sequenced material: central memory CD4+ T cells from blood. The receptors were sampled from a man younger than 35 in good health.

This clone was seen a handful of times. The chain combines TRBV15 with TRBJ2-1; D is possibly TRBD1 or TRBD2 (7 bases each). Germline loops: CDR1 LNHNV, CDR2 YYDKDF (reference sequence). The V gene lost 3 bases and the J gene lost 5 bases, with 11 bases spanning the gap. This CDR3 region has 14 residues. CDR3 nucleotides: TGTGCCACCAGCAGCAGGGGGGGCCACAATGAGCAGTTCTTC. Residues: CATSSRGGHNEQFF. The whole variable domain, remainder taken from reference TRBV15 and TRBJ2-1, is DAMVIQNPRYQVTQFGKPVTLSCSQTLNHNVMYWYQQKSSQAPKLLFHYYDKDFNNEADTPDNFQSRRPNTSFCFLDIRSPGLGDTAMYLCATSSRGGHNEQFFGPGTRLTVL.

CDR3 sequence: CASSYRDRGTEAFF. The CDR3 DNA follows: TGTGCCAGCAGCTACAGGGATAGGGGAACTGAAGCTTTCTTT. J is TRBJ1-1 and V is TRBV28, with D possibly being TRBD1 (6 bases). Deletions cut 6 bases from V and 5 bases from J, with 16 bases between. CDR3 length: 14 residues. Germline values: CDR1 MDHEN, CDR2 SYDVKM.

The chain employs TRBV30 and TRBJ1-5, with D maybe TRBD1 (6 bases). Germline assignment: CDR1 GTSNPN and CDR2 SVGIG (reference sequence). V lost 5 bases to trimming and J lost 6 bases, with 20 bases between them. The CDR3 covers 15 residues. DNA for the CDR3: TGTGCCTGGGGCACACAGGGAGGCGGCGCTCAGCCCCAGCATTTT. Translating gives CAWGTQGGGAQPQHF.

The chain uses TRBV7-9 and TRBJ2-1, with TRBD2 matching over 11 bases. Germline V gives CDR1 SEHNR, CDR2 FQNEAQ (reference sequence). V lost 3 bases, J lost 5 bases, and 3 bases stayed unmatched. This CDR3 is built from 15 residues. CDR3 sequence: CASSFTSGSDNEQFF. CDR3 sequence (DNA): TGTGCCAGCAGCTTCACTAGCGGGAGCGACAATGAGCAGTTCTTC.

The rearrangement uses TRBV30 and TRBJ2-7, with 11 nucleotides matching TRBD2. CDR1 and CDR2 from the germline V gene are GTSNPN and SVGIG (reference sequence). The CDR3 is 13 amino acids. Germline trimming cut 3 bases from V and 6 bases from J; bases unmatched to any gene: 4. Here the CDR3 DNA reads TGTGCCTGGAGACTAGCGGGAGCGGGCGAGCAGTACTTC. Translation gives CAWRLAGAGEQYF. Supplemented by reference TRBV30 and TRBJ2-7, the full variable domain reads SQTIHQWPATLVQPVGSPLSLECTVEGTSNPNLYWYRQAAGRGLQLLFYSVGIGQISSEVPQNLSASRPQDRQFILSSKKLLLSDSGFYLCAWRLAGAGEQYFGPGTRLTVT.

The chain recombines TRBV30 with TRBJ1-2, with 8 bases matching TRBD1. Germline V gives CDR1 GTSNPN, CDR2 SVGIG (reference sequence). This CDR3 comprises 14 residues. Trimming at V came to 2 bases and at J to 4 bases, leaving 6 bases not matched to a gene. CDR3 DNA: TGTGCCTGGAGTCCTTACAGGGGGATCTATGGCTACACCTTC. Encoded protein: CAWSPYRGIYGYTF. The full variable domain, its missing parts supplied by reference TRBV30 and TRBJ1-2, is SQTIHQWPATLVQPVGSPLSLECTVEGTSNPNLYWYRQAAGRGLQLLFYSVGIGQISSEVPQNLSASRPQDRQFILSSKKLLLSDSGFYLCAWSPYRGIYGYTFGSGTRLTVV.

This rearrangement joins TRBV5-1 to TRBJ2-5; 7 bases align to TRBD1. The CDR3 is made up of 14 amino acids. The J segment lost 5 bases and the V segment lost 3 bases, leaving 7 bases of the junction unmatched. CDR1 and CDR2 from the germline V gene are SGHRS and YFSETQ. CDR3 nucleotides: TGCGCCAGCAGCTACCCCGCAGGGGGTGAGACCCAGTACTTC. Translating gives CASSYPAGGETQYF.

This clone was counted a few times. The chain carries TRBV7-2 and TRBJ1-2; D ambiguous. The germline gives CDR1 SGHTA, CDR2 FQGNSA. The CDR3 runs to 13 residues. Trimming left V 2 bases short and J 1 base short, with 5 bases between. In nucleotides, the CDR3 is TGTGCCAGCAGCTTATATAGTAACTATGGCTACACCTTC. Amino acids: CASSLYSNYGYTF.

The chain carries TRBV4-2 and TRBJ2-1; D remains ambiguous. Germline lookup yields CDR1 LGHNA and CDR2 YNFKEQ. V shed 0 bases and J shed 0 bases, with 9 bases lying between them. This CDR3 contains 16 residues. The CDR3 DNA sequence: TGTGCCAGCAGCCAAGACATCCGGGCCTCCTACAATGAGCAGTTCTTC. It translates to CASSQDIRASYNEQFF.

V is TRBV7-2 and J is TRBJ2-5, with D hard to call. The CDR3 extends over 16 amino acids. V gave up 0 bases and J gave up 1 base, with 12 bases separating them. Germline V CDR1 and CDR2: SGHTA, FQGNSA. CDR3 residues: CASSLAGSYSQETQYF. The CDR3 nucleotides are TGTGCCAGCAGCTTAGCCGGCAGTTACTCCCAAGAGACCCAGTACTTC.

This rearrangement joins TRBV9 to TRBJ2-1, with 8 nucleotides matching TRBD1. The CDR3 contains 15 residues. The V gene's germline CDR1 is SGDLS and CDR2 YYNGEE. After removal of 0 bases from V and 10 bases from J, the junction contained 9 bases not matched to a gene. The CDR3, as DNA: TGTGCCAGCAGCGTAGTCGGGACAGGCGTCAAAGAGCAGTTCTTC. Translating gives CASSVVGTGVKEQFF.